The 10 T cell receptor beta chains given below trace back to one sample, sequenced in a study of T cells after somatic rescue of genetic block. Sequenced by immunoSEQ multiplex PCR; TCRdb stores in-frame clones only, minus some. The sample holds thousands of clones, over 75% seen once. What was sequenced was peripheral blood mononuclear cells (PBMCs). The receptors shown here come from a boy under 18.

This clone has just one count. The chain uses TRBV5-4 and TRBJ2-7; D may be TRBD1 (6 bases). This CDR3 is built from 15 residues. V was pared by 4 bases and J by 1 base, with 15 bases between. Germline V lookup: CDR1 SGHNT, CDR2 YYREEE (reference sequence). CDR3 loop: CASSGAGQGSYEQYF. CDR3 nucleotides: TGTGCCAGCAGCGGGGCAGGGCAGGGGTCCTACGAGCAGTACTTC. The variable domain in full, with the rest retrieved from reference TRBV5-4 and TRBJ2-7, is ETGVTQSPTHLIKTRGQQVTLRCSSQSGHNTVSWYQQALGQGPQFIFQYYREEENGRGNFPPRFSGLQFPNYSSELNVNALELDDSALYLCASSGAGQGSYEQYFGPGTRLTVT.

The DNA for the CDR3 is TGCGCCAGCGCCCCTCGATTAGCGGGAGTACATGAGCAGTTCTTC. It is translated as CASAPRLAGVHEQFF. V is TRBV4-3 and J is TRBJ2-1, with 9 positions matching TRBD2. The V and J ends lost 8 bases and 8 bases, in that order; junction bases with no gene match: 13. The CDR3 is 15 residues long. Germline loops: CDR1 LGHNA, CDR2 YSLEER.

The V gene is TRBV7-9, the J gene TRBJ1-1, with D perhaps TRBD1 (6 bases). Germline V lookup: CDR1 SEHNR, CDR2 FQNEAQ (reference sequence). This CDR3 region has 14 residues. The ends were cut back, 1 base at V and 4 bases at J, with 10 bases in the middle. DNA of the CDR3: TGTGCCAGCAGCTTAGGACAGGATACCACTGAAGCTTTCTTT. This translates into CASSLGQDTTEAFF.

The J gene is TRBJ2-3, the V gene TRBV4-1; no clear D. Trimming pared 4 bases from V and 2 bases from J, leaving 13 bases between. The CDR3 totals 15 residues. Germline V CDR1 and CDR2: MGHRA, YSYEKL. The CDR3 bases are TGCGCCAGCAGCCGCAGAGGAATCTACACAGATACGCAGTATTTT. It yields the protein CASSRRGIYTDTQYF.

This clone was observed a handful of times. The chain recombines TRBV5-6 with TRBJ2-3; 7 bases align to TRBD1. The CDR3 is 16 amino acids. Germline CDR1 SGHDT, CDR2 YYEEEE. V shed 3 bases, J shed 5 bases, and the junction held 12 bases outside the gene matches. The CDR3 sequence is CASSSIRGMGEDTQYF. The CDR3 nucleotides are TGTGCCAGCAGCTCAATCAGGGGGATGGGAGAAGATACGCAGTATTTT.

V is TRBV10-3 and J is TRBJ2-7; 11 bases are a match to TRBD2. CDR1 is ENHRY, CDR2 SYGVKD, per germline. This CDR3 is built from 16 residues. Losses at the gene ends were 3 bases for V and 0 bases for J; bases not matched to a gene: 4. This CDR3 reads CAISDTSGGPSYEQYF. The CDR3 DNA is TGTGCCATCAGTGACACTAGCGGGGGCCCCTCCTACGAGCAGTACTTC.

The chain has TRBV5-5 and TRBJ2-5; D is unclear. Germline lookup yields CDR1 SGHKS and CDR2 YYEKEE (reference sequence). The V and J ends lost 4 bases and 3 bases respectively, with 25 bases between them. The CDR3 runs to 18 residues. As DNA, the CDR3 is TGTGCCAGCAGCCAACGGATTTACCGTGACTCAGAGAAAGAGACCCAGTACTTC. Protein sequence: CASSQRIYRDSEKETQYF.

The chain recombines TRBV6-1 with TRBJ1-2; D unresolved. V was clipped by 2 bases and J by 2 bases, with 3 bases between them. CDR1 is MNHNS and CDR2 is SASEGT in the germline V gene. The CDR3 covers 12 residues. Written as DNA, the CDR3 is TGTGCCAGCAGTGAATTCAACTATGGCTACACCTTC. As protein: CASSEFNYGYTF.

The chain carries TRBV4-1 and TRBJ2-3; TRBD1 might be the D (5 bases). V lost 2 bases, J lost 1 base, and 10 bases lay in between. The length of the CDR3 is 15 residues. The germline CDR1 and CDR2 sequences are MGHRA and YSYEKL. The CDR3 DNA follows: TGCGCCAGCAGCCAATCAAGGGGCGGCACAGATACGCAGTATTTT. Translated, it gives CASSQSRGGTDTQYF.

The chain has TRBV7-2 and TRBJ1-1; TRBD1 might be the D (5 bases). CDR3 length: 17 residues. V lost 5 bases and J lost 0, with 19 bases in between. The germline gives CDR1 SGHTA, CDR2 FQGNSA. The CDR3 DNA reads TGTGCCAGCAGCCCGACCCGGGGCACCACTATGAACACTGAAGCTTTCTTT. Translated, it gives CASSPTRGTTMNTEAFF. The full variable domain, its missing parts supplied by reference TRBV7-2 and TRBJ1-1, is GAGVSQSPSNKVTEKGKDVELRCDPISGHTALYWYRQSLGQGLEFLIYFQGNSAPDKSGLPSDRFSAERTGGSVSTLTIQRTQQEDSAVYLCASSPTRGTTMNTEAFFGQGTRLTVV.